This entry concerns a single T cell receptor beta chain. The junction does not match germline at one end; this may be a read error. Samples came from axillary lymph nodes draining the breast cancer. One entry per CDR3 protein results from TCRdb running MiXCR on the multiplex PCR reads. The sample yields about 230,000 distinct CDR3 sequences, less than 40% seen once. This specimen belongs to a study of breast tumors, draining lymph nodes, adjacent tissues. Germline loops: CDR1 SNHLY, CDR2 FYNNEI. The CDR3 spans 13 residues. Sequencing was carried out using axillary lymph node tissue. The chain couples TRBV2 to TRBJ2-2, with D maybe TRBD2 (5 bases). The origin of this receptor is a female donor with breast cancer. Some clones in this sample may be carry-over from other donors' samples. The CDR3, as DNA: TGTGCCAGCGGTTGGGTTGCCACCGGGGAGCTGTTCTTT. Translated, it gives CASGWVATGELFF.